Listed below are T cell receptor beta chains from one sample, sequenced in a study of CD8+CD57+ T cells in acquired aplastic anemia. TCRdb analysed the reads with MiXCR anew, one entry per CDR3 protein. The sample holds about 120,000 distinct CDR3 sequences; under 65% are singletons and the top ten take about 29%. The sequenced sample consisted of sorted CD4+, CD8+, or CD8+CD57+ T cells (not recorded which) from PBMCs. The receptors were gathered from a human donor with aplastic anemia. CDR3s include the opening cysteine and the closing phenylalanine or tryptophan. D genes are given only for firm matches. Expanded clones are given a class, and other clones once, few, many or no size at all.

.	TRBV19	.	TRBJ1-2	CASSTRGGFTIGYTF	TGTGCCAGTAGTACTAGGGGGGGATTTACTATTGGCTACACCTTC
.	TRBV20-1	.	TRBJ1-2	CSASTGFSGYTF	TGCAGTGCTAGTACCGGCTTTAGTGGCTACACCTTC
few	TRBV15	.	TRBJ1-6	CATSSRGGNSPLHF	TGTGCCACCAGCAGCAGGGGCGGTAATTCACCCCTCCACTTT
.	TRBV5-1	.	TRBJ2-5	CASSLTGTYQETQYF	TGCGCCAGCAGCTTGACAGGGACGTACCAAGAGACCCAGTACTTC
many	TRBV5-4	.	TRBJ2-3	CASSFGGDTQYF	TGTGCCAGCAGCTTTGGGGGGGATACGCAGTATTTT
.	TRBV2	.	TRBJ2-7	CASSVGENEQYF	TGTGCCAGCAGTGTGGGTGAGAACGAGCAGTACTTC
.	TRBV25-1	.	TRBJ2-5	CASNKNGAYYF	TGTGCCAGCAACAAAAACGGGGCCTATTACTTC
.	TRBV2	TRBD1	TRBJ2-7	CASSEARRGHEQYF	TGTGCCAGCAGTGAAGCGCGTAGGGGGCACGAGCAGTACTTC
.	TRBV7-9	.	TRBJ1-2	CASGGGLGGYTF	TGTGCCAGCGGGGGCGGTCTCGGAGGCTACACCTTC
.	TRBV6-5	.	TRBJ1-4	CASSYSNPGRIDEKLFF	TGTGCCAGCAGTTACTCGAATCCCGGCAGGATCGATGAAAAACTGTTTTTT
.	TRBV11-2	TRBD2	TRBJ2-7	CASSPLGGGHRAYEQYF	TGTGCCAGCAGCCCCCTCGGGGGGGGGCATCGGGCCTACGAGCAGTACTTC
.	TRBV19	.	TRBJ1-1	CASSIRGEAEAFF	TGTGCCAGTAGTATCCGGGGTGAGGCTGAAGCTTTCTTT
once	TRBV6-1	TRBD2	TRBJ2-1	CASKRGVDEQFF	TGTGCCAGCAAGCGGGGGGTGGATGAGCAGTTCTTC
.	TRBV12-3/TRBV12-4	TRBD1	TRBJ2-3	CATRTGGPDTQYF	TGTGCCACCAGGACAGGGGGCCCAGATACGCAGTATTTT
.	TRBV15	.	TRBJ2-7	CATSGTGTSLINEQYF	TGTGCCACCAGCGGGACAGGGACTAGCCTAATCAACGAGCAGTACTTC
.	TRBV5-6	TRBD1	TRBJ2-6	CASSLDRGSSGANVLTF	TGTGCCAGCAGCTTGGACAGGGGGAGCTCTGGGGCCAACGTCCTGACTTTC
.	TRBV7-6	.	TRBJ2-3	CASSKTGGGTDTQYF	TGTGCCAGCAGTAAAACAGGGGGGGGCACAGATACGCAGTATTTT
.	TRBV5-1	TRBD1	TRBJ2-1	CASGQQGGNEQFF	TGCGCCAGCGGGCAACAGGGGGGCAATGAGCAGTTCTTC
many	TRBV4-2	TRBD2	TRBJ2-1	CASSQLAGGPYEQFF	TGTGCCAGCAGCCAACTAGCGGGGGGGCCCTATGAGCAGTTCTTC
.	TRBV9	.	TRBJ1-6	CASSEGSNRFYNSPLHF	TGTGCCAGTTCGGAGGGATCAAATAGGTTCTATAATTCACCCCTCCACTTT
.	TRBV2	.	TRBJ2-7	CASSRGGAGAYEQYF	TGTGCCAGCAGTCGGGGCGGAGCCGGGGCGTACGAGCAGTACTTC
once	TRBV20-1	TRBD1	TRBJ1-2	CSARRTGGAYGYTF	TGCAGTGCTAGACGGACAGGGGGCGCTTATGGCTACACCTTC
.	TRBV15	TRBD1	TRBJ1-1	CATSAPRTGGRTEAFF	TGTGCCACCAGCGCCCCGCGGACAGGGGGGCGAACTGAAGCTTTCTTT
many	TRBV9	.	TRBJ2-1	CASSVRLSEQFF	TGTGCCAGCAGCGTAAGACTCTCTGAGCAGTTCTTC
.	TRBV2	.	TRBJ2-6	CASSARDSGANVLTF	TGTGCCAGCAGTGCCAGGGACTCTGGGGCCAACGTCCTGACTTTC